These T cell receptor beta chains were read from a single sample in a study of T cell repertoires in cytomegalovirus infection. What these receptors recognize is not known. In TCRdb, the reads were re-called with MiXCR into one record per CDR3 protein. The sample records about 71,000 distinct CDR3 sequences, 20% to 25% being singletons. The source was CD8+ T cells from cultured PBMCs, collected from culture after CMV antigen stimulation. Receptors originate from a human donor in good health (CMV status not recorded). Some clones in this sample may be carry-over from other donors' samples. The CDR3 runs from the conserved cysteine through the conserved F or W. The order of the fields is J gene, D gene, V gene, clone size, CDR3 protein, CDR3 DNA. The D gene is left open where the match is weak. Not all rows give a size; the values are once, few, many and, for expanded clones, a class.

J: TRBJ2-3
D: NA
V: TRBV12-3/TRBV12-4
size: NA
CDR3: CASSSLDTQYF
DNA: TGTGCCAGCAGTTCCCTAGATACGCAGTATTTT

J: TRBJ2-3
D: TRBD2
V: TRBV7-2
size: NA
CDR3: CASSSLAGGIDTQYF
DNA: TGTGCCAGCAGCTCTTTAGCGGGGGGTATTGATACGCAGTATTTT

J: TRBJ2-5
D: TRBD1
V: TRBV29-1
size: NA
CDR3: CSVTGEWETQYF
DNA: TGCAGCGTAACAGGGGAGTGGGAGACCCAGTACTTC

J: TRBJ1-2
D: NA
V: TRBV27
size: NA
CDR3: CASREGSLSYGYTF
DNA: TGTGCCAGCCGCGAGGGGAGCCTGAGCTATGGCTACACCTTC

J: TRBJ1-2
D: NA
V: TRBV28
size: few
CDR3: CASSSAYRPETRGYTF
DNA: TGTGCCAGCAGTTCGGCTTACAGGCCCGAGACTCGGGGCTACACCTTC

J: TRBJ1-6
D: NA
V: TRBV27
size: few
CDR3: CASSGEWNSPLHF
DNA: TGTGCCAGCAGCGGGGAATGGAATTCACCCCTCCACTTT

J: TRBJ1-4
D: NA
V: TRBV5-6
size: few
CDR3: CASSPYLATNEKLFF
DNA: TGTGCCAGCAGCCCGTATCTTGCAACTAATGAAAAACTGTTTTTT

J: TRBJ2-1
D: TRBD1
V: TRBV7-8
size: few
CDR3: CASSPGTGSLIGGEQFF
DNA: TGTGCCAGCAGCCCGGGGACAGGAAGCCTCATTGGAGGTGAGCAGTTCTTC

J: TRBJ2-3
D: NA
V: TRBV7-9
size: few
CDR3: CASSPVYTDTQYF
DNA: TGTGCCAGCAGTCCAGTATACACAGATACGCAGTATTTT

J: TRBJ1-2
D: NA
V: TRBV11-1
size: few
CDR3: CASGSEELHGYTF
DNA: TGTGCCAGCGGGAGTGAGGAGCTGCATGGCTACACCTTC

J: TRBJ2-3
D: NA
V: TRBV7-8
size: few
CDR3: CASSSPSTGGGSVRTDTQYF
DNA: TGTGCCAGCAGCTCTCCATCTACAGGGGGGGGAAGTGTACGAACAGATACGCAGTATTTT

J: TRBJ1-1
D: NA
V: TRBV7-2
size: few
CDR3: CASSPAPGPNTEAFF
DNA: TGTGCCAGCAGCCCCGCCCCGGGGCCGAACACTGAAGCTTTCTTT

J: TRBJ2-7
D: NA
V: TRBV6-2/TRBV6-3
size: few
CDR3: CASSYSRNEQYF
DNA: TGTGCCAGCAGTTACTCGAGGAACGAGCAGTACTTC

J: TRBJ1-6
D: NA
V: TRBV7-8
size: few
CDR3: CASSLGGRTAMGSPLHF
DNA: TGTGCCAGCAGCTTAGGGGGTCGGACAGCAATGGGGTCACCCCTCCACTTT

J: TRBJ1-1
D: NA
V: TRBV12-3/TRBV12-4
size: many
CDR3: CASSLGSPEAFF
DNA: TGTGCCAGCAGCCTTGGTAGCCCTGAAGCTTTCTTT

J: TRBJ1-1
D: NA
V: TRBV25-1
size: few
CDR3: CASSELVAGPEAFF
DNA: TGTGCCAGCAGTGAATTGGTGGCAGGGCCTGAAGCTTTCTTT

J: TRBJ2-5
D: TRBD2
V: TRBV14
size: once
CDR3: CASSQRTSVGTQYF
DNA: TGTGCCAGCAGCCAAAGGACTAGCGTGGGGACCCAGTACTTC

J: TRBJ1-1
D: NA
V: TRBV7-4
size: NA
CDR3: CASSPEQGPNTEAFF
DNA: TGTGCCAGCAGCCCAGAGCAGGGACCGAACACTGAAGCTTTCTTT

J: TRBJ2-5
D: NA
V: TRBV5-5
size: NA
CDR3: CASSWGRGSQETQYF
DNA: TGTGCCAGCAGCTGGGGGCGCGGCAGCCAAGAGACCCAGTACTTC

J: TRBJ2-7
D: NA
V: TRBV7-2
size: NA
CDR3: CASRGVGQSSYEQYF
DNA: TGTGCCAGCAGGGGGGTAGGGCAGAGCTCCTACGAGCAGTACTTC

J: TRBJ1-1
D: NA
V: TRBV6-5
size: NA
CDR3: CASSYSHGGDTEAFF
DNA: TGTGCCAGCAGTTACTCGCACGGCGGGGACACTGAAGCTTTCTTT

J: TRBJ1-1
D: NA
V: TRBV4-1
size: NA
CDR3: CASSQGAGRRTEAFF
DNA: TGCGCCAGCAGCCAGGGGGCAGGCCGAAGGACTGAAGCTTTCTTT

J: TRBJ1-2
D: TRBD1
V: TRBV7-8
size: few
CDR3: CASSLAGARGKDGYTF
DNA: TGTGCCAGCAGCTTAGCAGGGGCCAGGGGGAAGGATGGCTACACCTTC

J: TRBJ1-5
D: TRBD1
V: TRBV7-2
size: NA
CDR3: CASSIEGQGVQPQHF
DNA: TGTGCCAGCAGCATAGAGGGACAGGGGGTCCAGCCCCAGCATTTT

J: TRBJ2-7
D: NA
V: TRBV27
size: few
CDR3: CASSQTTASFSYEQYF
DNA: TGTGCCAGCAGTCAAACGACAGCTTCTTTCTCCTACGAGCAGTACTTC

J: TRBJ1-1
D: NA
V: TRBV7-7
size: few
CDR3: CASSAATNTEAFF
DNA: TGTGCCAGCAGCGCCGCAACGAACACTGAAGCTTTCTTT

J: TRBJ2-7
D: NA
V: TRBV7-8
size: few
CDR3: CASSLPGGYDSYEQYF
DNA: TGTGCCAGCAGCCTCCCCGGCGGGTACGACTCCTACGAGCAGTACTTC

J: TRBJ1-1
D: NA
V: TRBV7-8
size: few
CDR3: CASSLRDGINTEAFF
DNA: TGTGCCAGCAGCTTACGGGACGGAATCAACACTGAAGCTTTCTTT

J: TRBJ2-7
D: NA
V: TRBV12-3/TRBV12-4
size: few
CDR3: CASSPTAYEQYF
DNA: TGTGCCAGCAGCCCTACAGCATACGAGCAGTACTTC

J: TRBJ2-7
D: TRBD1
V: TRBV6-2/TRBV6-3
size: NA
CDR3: CASSYGLRGRLYEQYF
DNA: TGTGCCAGCAGTTACGGATTGAGGGGGCGGTTGTACGAGCAGTACTTC

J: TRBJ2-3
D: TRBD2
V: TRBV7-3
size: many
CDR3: CASSPGGGAADTQYF
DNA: TGTGCCAGCAGCCCCGGCGGGGGGGCCGCAGATACGCAGTATTTT

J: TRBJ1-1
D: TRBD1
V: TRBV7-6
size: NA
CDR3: CASSTGTGLNTEAFF
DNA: TGTGCCAGCAGCACTGGGACAGGGTTGAACACTGAAGCTTTCTTT

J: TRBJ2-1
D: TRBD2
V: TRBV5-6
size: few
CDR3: CASSLGTSLHEQFF
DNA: TGTGCCAGCAGCTTGGGGACTAGCCTACATGAGCAGTTCTTC

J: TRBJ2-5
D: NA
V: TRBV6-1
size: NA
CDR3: CASQGKTQYF
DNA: TGTGCCAGCCAAGGAAAGACCCAGTACTTC

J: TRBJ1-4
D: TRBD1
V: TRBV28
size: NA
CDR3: CARSLLWTSLTLTGGASEKLFF
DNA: TGTGCCAGAAGTTTGTTATGGACTTCCCTTACTTTAACAGGGGGCGCCTCTGAAAAACTGTTTTTT

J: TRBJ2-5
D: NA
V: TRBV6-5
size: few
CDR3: CASSYSNSYGTQYF
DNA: TGTGCCAGCAGTTACTCGAACAGTTACGGGACCCAGTACTTC

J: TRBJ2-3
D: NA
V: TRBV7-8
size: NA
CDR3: CASSSQNPFTDTQYF
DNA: TGTGCCAGCAGCTCCCAGAATCCCTTCACAGATACGCAGTATTTT

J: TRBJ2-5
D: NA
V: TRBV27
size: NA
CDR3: CASSLGQGETQYF
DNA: TGTGCCAGCAGTTTGGGACAAGGAGAGACCCAGTACTTC

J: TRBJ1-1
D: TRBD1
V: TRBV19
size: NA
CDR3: CASREGQGKGTEAFF
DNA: TGTGCCAGTAGGGAGGGACAGGGGAAGGGGACTGAAGCTTTCTTT

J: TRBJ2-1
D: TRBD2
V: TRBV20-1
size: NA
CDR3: CSASGLAGAYNEQFF
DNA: TGCAGTGCTAGTGGACTAGCGGGGGCTTACAATGAGCAGTTCTTC